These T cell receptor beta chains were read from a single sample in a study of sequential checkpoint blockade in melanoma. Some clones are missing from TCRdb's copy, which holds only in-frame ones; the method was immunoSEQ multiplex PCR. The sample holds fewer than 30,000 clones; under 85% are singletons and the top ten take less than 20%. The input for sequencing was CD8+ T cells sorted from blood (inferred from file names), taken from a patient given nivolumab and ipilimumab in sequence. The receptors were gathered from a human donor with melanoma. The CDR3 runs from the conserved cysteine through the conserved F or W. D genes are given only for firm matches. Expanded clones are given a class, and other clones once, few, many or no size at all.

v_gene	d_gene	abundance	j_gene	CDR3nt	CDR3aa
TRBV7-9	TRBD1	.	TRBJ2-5	TGTGCCAGCAGCACCGGGACAGGGTGGGAGACCCAGTACTTC	CASSTGTGWETQYF
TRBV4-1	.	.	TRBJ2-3	TGTGCCAGCCAACTTTCAGATACGCAGTATTTT	CASQLSDTQYF
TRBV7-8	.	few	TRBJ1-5	TGTGCCAGCAGCTCTACAGGGAGGCCCCAGCATTTT	CASSSTGRPQHF
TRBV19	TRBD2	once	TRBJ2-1	TGTGCCAGTAGTATACGGACTAGCGGGAGGGCCTCACCGGGTGAGCAGTTCTTC	CASSIRTSGRASPGEQFF
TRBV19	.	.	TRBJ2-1	TGTGCCAGTAGTTTCCTGGCGGGGACCTACAATGAGCAGTTCTTC	CASSFLAGTYNEQFF
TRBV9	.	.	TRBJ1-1	TGTGCCAGCAGCCCCGTCACTCGGGGTCAGGCTGAAGCTTTCTTT	CASSPVTRGQAEAFF
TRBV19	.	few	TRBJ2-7	TGTGCCAGTAGTATGGGCAGCTACGAGCAGTACTTC	CASSMGSYEQYF
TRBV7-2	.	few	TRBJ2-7	TGTGCCAGCAGCTTAGGCCCCAGGGAAGCCTACGAGCAGTACTTC	CASSLGPREAYEQYF
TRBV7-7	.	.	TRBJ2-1	TGTGCTAGCAGCTTAACTTATCCGTCAGGGGCTGGGAATGAGCAGTTCTTC	CASSLTYPSGAGNEQFF
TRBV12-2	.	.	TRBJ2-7	TGTGCAAGTCGCTTAGCGTTATCCCCCTACGAGCAGTACTTC	CASRLALSPYEQYF
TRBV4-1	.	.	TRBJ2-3	TGCGCCAGCAGCCAGGTTAGCGGAATAAGCACAGATACGCAGTATTTT	CASSQVSGISTDTQYF
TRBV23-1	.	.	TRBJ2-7	TGCGCCAGCTCCTCTCATAAAGCGGGACATGTACGCGAGCAGTACTTC	CASSSHKAGHVREQYF
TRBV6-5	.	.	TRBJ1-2	TGTGCCAGCAGCCCTATGAGGGGCTACACCTTC	CASSPMRGYTF
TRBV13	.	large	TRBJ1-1	TGTGCCAGCAGCTCAGACACTGAAGCTTTCTTT	CASSSDTEAFF
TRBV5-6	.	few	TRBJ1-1	TGTGCCAGCAGCTTGGAGGGGGTGCTTGAGGACACTGAAGCTTTCTTT	CASSLEGVLEDTEAFF
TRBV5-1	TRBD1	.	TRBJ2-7	TGCGCCAGCAGCTTGCCGTCGAACGGGACAGGGATAAGGGAGCAGTACTTC	CASSLPSNGTGIREQYF
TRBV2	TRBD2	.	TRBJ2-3	TGTGCCAGCAGTGAAGCAACCCTAGCGGCTCTAGATACGCAGTATTTT	CASSEATLAALDTQYF
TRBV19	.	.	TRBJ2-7	TGTGCCAGTAGTGCCCGGGTCTCCTACGAGCAGTACTTC	CASSARVSYEQYF
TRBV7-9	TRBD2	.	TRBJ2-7	TGTGCCAGCAGCTCGGGGGGGGACGAGCAGTACTTC	CASSSGGDEQYF
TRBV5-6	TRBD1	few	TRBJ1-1	TGTGCCAGCAGCGCTAAACAGGGGGATGGTGAAGCTTTCTTT	CASSAKQGDGEAFF
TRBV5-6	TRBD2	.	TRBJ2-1	TGTGCCAGCAGCTCCGGGACTAGGGGGGAGCAGTTCTTC	CASSSGTRGEQFF
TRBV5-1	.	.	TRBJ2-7	TGCGCCAGCAGCCCGGGGGTGGAGCAGTACTTC	CASSPGVEQYF
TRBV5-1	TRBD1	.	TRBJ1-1	TGCGCCAGCAGCTTGGCCGGGACAGCGAACACTGAAGCTTTCTTT	CASSLAGTANTEAFF
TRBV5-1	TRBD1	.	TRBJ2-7	TGCGCCAGCAGCTTGGGGTTCGGGACAGGGATTTACGAGCAGTACTTC	CASSLGFGTGIYEQYF
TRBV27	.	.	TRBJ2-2	TGTGCCAGCAGGACAGGAGTCACCGGGGAGCTGTTTTTT	CASRTGVTGELFF
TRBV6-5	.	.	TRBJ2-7	TGTGCCGCGGGGGCAGGGGCTACCGAGCAGTACTTC	CAAGAGATEQYF
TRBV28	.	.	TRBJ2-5	TGTGCCAGCAGTCTCCTCGAGGGGGTGGGACAAGAGACCCAGTACTTC	CASSLLEGVGQETQYF
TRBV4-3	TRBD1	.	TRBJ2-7	TGCGCCAGCAGCCACGACAGGGCTGGAACCTACGAGCAGTACTTC	CASSHDRAGTYEQYF
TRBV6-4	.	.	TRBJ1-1	TGTGCCAGCAGTGCCCCTCCAATCAGGGACACTGAAGCTTTCTTT	CASSAPPIRDTEAFF
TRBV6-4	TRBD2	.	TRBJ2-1	TGTGCCAGCAGTGAAACTAGCGGGCACAATGAGCAGTTCTTC	CASSETSGHNEQFF
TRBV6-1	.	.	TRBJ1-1	TGTGCCAGCAGTACGCTGGGGGCTGACACTGAAGCTTTCTTT	CASSTLGADTEAFF
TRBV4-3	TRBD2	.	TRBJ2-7	TGCGCCAGCAGCCAAGATCCCGGACTAGCGGGAAGTGAGCAGTACTTC	CASSQDPGLAGSEQYF
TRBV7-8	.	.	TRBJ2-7	TGTGCCAGCAGCCTAGTAGGGGACGAGCAGTACTTC	CASSLVGDEQYF
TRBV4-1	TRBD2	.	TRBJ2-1	TGCGCCAGCAGCCAAGTGGGACTAGAGGTCAATGAGCAGTTCTTC	CASSQVGLEVNEQFF
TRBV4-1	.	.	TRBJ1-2	TGCGCCAGCAGCCAAGATTTGTCCGGGTTTGGCTACACCTTC	CASSQDLSGFGYTF
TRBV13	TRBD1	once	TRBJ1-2	TGTGCCAGCAGCCAAGGACAGGGCCTTAACTATGGCTACACCTTC	CASSQGQGLNYGYTF
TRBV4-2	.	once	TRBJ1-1	TGTGCCAGCAGCCAAGATTATAACAGCCTTGGGACTGAAGCTTTCTTT	CASSQDYNSLGTEAFF
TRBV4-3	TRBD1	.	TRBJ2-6	TGCGCCAGAGGGGGGACAGGGCCTGGGGCCAACGTCCTGACTTTC	CARGGTGPGANVLTF
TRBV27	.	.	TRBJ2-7	TGTGCCAGCAGTTTAGCAGGGGCGGTCGCCTACGAGCAGTACTTC	CASSLAGAVAYEQYF
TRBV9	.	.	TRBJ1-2	TGTGCCAGCAGCGCGGGTTCGGTACTAGGGTATGGCTACACCTTC	CASSAGSVLGYGYTF
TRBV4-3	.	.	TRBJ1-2	TGCGCCAGCAGCCAGGACCAACAGGGAGCTAACTATGGCTACACCTTC	CASSQDQQGANYGYTF
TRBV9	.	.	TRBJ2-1	TGTGCCAGCAGCCTCCGAGGGACTCTCAATGAGCAGTTCTTC	CASSLRGTLNEQFF
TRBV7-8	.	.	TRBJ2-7	TGTGCCAGCAGCTCAACGGACAGTCACAACTACGAGCAGTACTTC	CASSSTDSHNYEQYF
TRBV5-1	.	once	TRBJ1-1	TGCGCCAGCAGCCCAAAGACAGGAATGAACACTGAAGCTTTCTTT	CASSPKTGMNTEAFF
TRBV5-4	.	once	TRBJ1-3	TGTGCCAGCAGCCCCTGGGGTATGGGGGCTCCTGGAAACACCATATATTTT	CASSPWGMGAPGNTIYF
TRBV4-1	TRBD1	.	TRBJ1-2	TGCGCCAGCAGCCCGGACAGGGGGATATCGTATGGCTACACCTTC	CASSPDRGISYGYTF
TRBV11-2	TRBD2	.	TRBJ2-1	TGTGCCAGCAGCTTAGCCGGGACTAGCGGGACAAATGAGCAGTTCTTC	CASSLAGTSGTNEQFF
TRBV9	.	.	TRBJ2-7	TGTGCCAGCAGCTTGACAGACGTATTAATCTACGAGCAGTACTTC	CASSLTDVLIYEQYF
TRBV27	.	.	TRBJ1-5	TGTGCCAGCTGTCGGGGGGGCGGGAATCAGCCCCAGCATTTT	CASCRGGGNQPQHF
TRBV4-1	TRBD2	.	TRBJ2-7	TGCGCCAGCAGCCAAGGGGGGGGCTACGAGCAGTACTTC	CASSQGGGYEQYF
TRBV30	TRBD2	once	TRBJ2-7	TGTGCCTGGAGTGTAGGGCTAGCGGGGTTACACGAGCAGTACTTC	CAWSVGLAGLHEQYF
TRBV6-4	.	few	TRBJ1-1	TGTGCCAGCAGTTGGGACACGAACACTGAAGCTTTCTTT	CASSWDTNTEAFF
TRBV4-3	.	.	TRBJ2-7	TGCGCCAGCAGCCAGAGGACAGCGAACTACGAGCAGTACTTC	CASSQRTANYEQYF
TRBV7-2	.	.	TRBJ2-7	TGTGCCAGCAGCCCCGGGACCTACGAGCAGTACTTC	CASSPGTYEQYF
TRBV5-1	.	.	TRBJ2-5	TGCGCCAGCAGGGGCTTACAAGAGACCCAGTACTTC	CASRGLQETQYF
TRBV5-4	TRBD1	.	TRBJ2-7	TGTGCCAGCAGCGTAGACAGGGTCTACGAGCAGTACTTC	CASSVDRVYEQYF
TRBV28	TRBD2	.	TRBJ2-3	TGTGCCAGCAGTCACAAGACTAGCGGGATGGATTGGGGTGCAGATACGCAGTATTTT	CASSHKTSGMDWGADTQYF
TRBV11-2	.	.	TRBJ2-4	TGTGCCAGCAGCCCCCCCTCCGTGGGAGGAGTCATTCAGTACTTC	CASSPPSVGGVIQYF
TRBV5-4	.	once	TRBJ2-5	TGTGCCAGCAGCCCCTGGCCGGAGACCCAGTACTTC	CASSPWPETQYF